The next 5 T cell receptor beta chains were all read from a single sample in a study of cytomegalovirus exposure and HLA in healthy donors. Sequencing was performed with immunoSEQ multiplex PCR; in TCRdb, only in-frame clones are kept and a portion is missing. The sample lists 90,000 to 140,000 clones; approximately 90% were seen once. The sequencing input was PBMCs. These receptors all stem from a woman aged 18 to 35 in good health and CMV-seropositive.

The chain is built from TRBV9 and TRBJ2-1, with 9 bases identical to TRBD2. The J segment lost 6 bases and the V segment lost 0 bases, leaving 7 bases of the junction unmatched. CDR1 and CDR2 (germline): SGDLS, YYNGEE. The CDR3 consists of 16 residues. CDR3 in amino acids: CASSVAPGLAGNEQFF. In nucleotides, the CDR3 is TGTGCCAGCAGCGTAGCCCCGGGACTAGCCGGCAATGAGCAGTTCTTC.

The chain is built from TRBV10-3 and TRBJ1-2, with a weak D call TRBD1 (5 bases). Germline V gene data show CDR1 as ENHRY and CDR2 as SYGVKD. The V and J ends lost 6 bases and 2 bases respectively, with 13 bases between them. This CDR3 has 14 residues. CDR3 sequence: CAIRTDITNYGYTF. CDR3 in DNA: TGTGCCATCAGGACGGACATAACCAACTATGGCTACACCTTC.

The gene calls are TRBV6-5 and TRBJ2-5; 7 bases are shared with TRBD1. Trimming at V came to 4 bases and at J to 4 bases, leaving 12 bases not matched to a gene. CDR1 and CDR2 from the germline V gene are MNHEY and SVGAGI. This CDR3 has 16 residues. CDR3 residues: CASSLRQGSGGETQYF. The CDR3 region has the DNA TGTGCCAGCAGTTTACGACAGGGTAGTGGAGGAGAGACCCAGTACTTC.

The DNA for the CDR3 is TGCGCCAGCAGCTTGATCGGGGGTCCATCCAAAGAAAAACTGTTTTTT. It translates to CASSLIGGPSKEKLFF. The J gene is TRBJ1-4, the V gene TRBV5-1, with a possible D match to TRBD1 (5 bases). The CDR3 runs to 16 residues. V lost 1 base to trimming and J lost 8 bases, with 18 bases between them. CDR1 SGHRS and CDR2 YFSETQ come from the germline V gene. Supplemented by reference TRBV5-1 and TRBJ1-4, the full variable domain reads KAGVTQTPRYLIKTRGQQVTLSCSPISGHRSVSWYQQTPGQGLQFLFEYFSETQRNKGNFPGRFSGRQFSNSRSEMNVSTLELGDSALYLCASSLIGGPSKEKLFFGSGTQLSVL.

This sequence joins TRBV11-2 and TRBJ1-1; D is unclear. V was pared by 0 bases and J by 5 bases, with 10 bases between. CDR3 length: 14 amino acids. Germline V lookup: CDR1 SGHAT, CDR2 FQNNGV. The CDR3 sequence is CASSLDPGRTEAFF. The CDR3 nucleotides read TGTGCCAGCAGCTTAGACCCGGGAAGGACTGAAGCTTTCTTT.